Sequencing of this T cell receptor (beta chain) was carried out in a study of shared clonotypes between healthy human individuals. V was clipped by 6 bases and J by 2 bases, with 16 bases between them. CDR1 and CDR2 (germline): MDHEN, SYDVKM. This CDR3 has 15 amino acids. About this clone itself: Its matching antigen is unknown.

The table came from immunoSEQ multiplex PCR; TCRdb's copy has only in-frame clones and leaves some out. The sample gives roughly 590,000 clones, around 95% of which show up once; approximately 0.1% is in the top ten. As defined, naive CD8 cells were CD45RO-negative and positively selected for CCR7, with terminally differentiated effector memory CD45RA+ cells excluded. Study-wide results and caveats: Inspection by rarefaction showed sorted-subset sequencing to be incomplete despite large depth.

This receptor was taken from a woman aged 25-40 years in good health. The sample comprised naive CD8+ T cells sorted from blood. The chain links TRBV28 to TRBJ1-1; D is possibly TRBD1 (6 bases). The DNA for the CDR3 is TGTGCCAGCAGCCTCCCAGGGGAGCTCAACACTGAAGCTTTCTTT. It translates to CASSLPGELNTEAFF.